Listed below are T cell receptor beta chains from one sample, sequenced in a study of T cell changes during pregnancy in multiple sclerosis. TCRdb's table, derived via immunoSEQ multiplex PCR, lists solely in-frame clones and lacks some. The sample lists about 40,000 clones, around 90% seen once, with around 1.3% in the top ten. This specimen was peripheral blood, taken before pregnancy. These receptors all come from a female donor with multiple sclerosis, enrolled in a pregnancy study. Both conserved end residues are part of each CDR3. Each record gives: CDR3 length, D gene, J gene, clone size, V gene, CDR3 DNA, CDR3 protein. The D gene is left open where the match is weak. Where a row states a size, it is once, few, many or the class of an expanded clone; other rows omit it.

len: 14
d_gene: -
j_gene: TRBJ2-1
abundance: -
v_gene: TRBV4-1
CDR3nt: TGCGCCAGCAGCCACCCGACAGCAAACAATGAGCAGTTCTTC
CDR3aa: CASSHPTANNEQFF

len: 15
d_gene: -
j_gene: TRBJ2-5
abundance: -
v_gene: TRBV7-2
CDR3nt: TGTGCCAGCAGCCCCATCGGGTTGGGAGAAGAGACCCAGTACTTC
CDR3aa: CASSPIGLGEETQYF

len: 16
d_gene: TRBD2
j_gene: TRBJ2-1
abundance: -
v_gene: TRBV27
CDR3nt: TGTGCCAGCAGTCCCGGGACTAGCGGGAGGGGGGGTGAGCAGTTCTTC
CDR3aa: CASSPGTSGRGGEQFF

len: 17
d_gene: TRBD2
j_gene: TRBJ2-7
abundance: -
v_gene: TRBV5-1
CDR3nt: TGCGCCAGCAGCTTGGAGGCCCGGCGGGAGTTCACCTACGAGCAGTACTTC
CDR3aa: CASSLEARREFTYEQYF

len: 15
d_gene: TRBD1
j_gene: TRBJ2-1
abundance: -
v_gene: TRBV6-4
CDR3nt: TGTGCCAGCAGTGAGGGGACAGGGGGCTACAATGAGCAGTTCTTC
CDR3aa: CASSEGTGGYNEQFF

len: 15
d_gene: -
j_gene: TRBJ2-1
abundance: -
v_gene: TRBV7-9
CDR3nt: TGTGCCAGCAGCTTACGCGGAAGCTCCTACAATGAGCAGTTCTTC
CDR3aa: CASSLRGSSYNEQFF

len: 14
d_gene: -
j_gene: TRBJ2-5
abundance: -
v_gene: TRBV7-9
CDR3nt: TGTGCCAGCAGCTTAGCGCGAGAGCAAGAGACCCAGTACTTC
CDR3aa: CASSLAREQETQYF

len: 13
d_gene: TRBD1
j_gene: TRBJ2-7
abundance: -
v_gene: TRBV29-1
CDR3nt: TGCAGCGTTGTGACAACAGGGGACCACGAGCAGTACTTC
CDR3aa: CSVVTTGDHEQYF

len: 14
d_gene: TRBD2
j_gene: TRBJ2-5
abundance: -
v_gene: TRBV7-2
CDR3nt: TGTGCCAGCAGCTTGCCGGGACTAGGGGAGACCCAGTACTTC
CDR3aa: CASSLPGLGETQYF

len: 15
d_gene: TRBD2
j_gene: TRBJ2-7
abundance: -
v_gene: TRBV5-1
CDR3nt: TGCGCCAGCAGCTTGGGGACTAGCGGCCACTACGAGCAGTACTTC
CDR3aa: CASSLGTSGHYEQYF

len: 13
d_gene: TRBD2
j_gene: TRBJ2-1
abundance: -
v_gene: TRBV29-1
CDR3nt: TGCAGCGGAATAGCGGGAGGAAGGAATGAGCAGTTCTTC
CDR3aa: CSGIAGGRNEQFF

len: 14
d_gene: -
j_gene: TRBJ2-1
abundance: -
v_gene: TRBV7-3
CDR3nt: TGTGCCAGCAGCTCCGGACTATCCTACAATGAGCAGTTCTTC
CDR3aa: CASSSGLSYNEQFF

len: 16
d_gene: TRBD1
j_gene: TRBJ2-7
abundance: few
v_gene: TRBV5-1
CDR3nt: TGCGCCAGCAAGCTTGGGCGAGGGGGCCTCTCCTACGAGCAGTACTTC
CDR3aa: CASKLGRGGLSYEQYF

len: 16
d_gene: -
j_gene: TRBJ2-2
abundance: -
v_gene: TRBV5-1
CDR3nt: TGCGCCAGCAGCTTGGCACGGACAGCAAACACCGGGGAGCTGTTTTTT
CDR3aa: CASSLARTANTGELFF

len: 16
d_gene: TRBD1
j_gene: TRBJ1-5
abundance: once
v_gene: TRBV7-2
CDR3nt: TGTGCCAGCAGCCCAGGGACAGGGAATAGCAATCAGCCCCAGCATTTT
CDR3aa: CASSPGTGNSNQPQHF

len: 16
d_gene: TRBD2
j_gene: TRBJ2-2
abundance: -
v_gene: TRBV9
CDR3nt: TGTGCCAGCAGCGTAGCGACGGGAGGGCTACGCGGGGAGCTGTTTTTT
CDR3aa: CASSVATGGLRGELFF

len: 14
d_gene: TRBD2
j_gene: TRBJ2-2
abundance: once
v_gene: TRBV5-1
CDR3nt: TGCGCCAGCTTCGCTAGCGGGATTCCCGGGGAGCTGTTTTTT
CDR3aa: CASFASGIPGELFF

len: 11
d_gene: -
j_gene: TRBJ2-7
abundance: -
v_gene: TRBV27
CDR3nt: TGTGCCAGCAGCTCCTCTCTAGGGCAGTACTTC
CDR3aa: CASSSSLGQYF

len: 15
d_gene: TRBD2
j_gene: TRBJ2-5
abundance: -
v_gene: TRBV2
CDR3nt: TGTGCCAGCAGTGAACCGGTAGCGGGGGCAGAGACCCAGTACTTC
CDR3aa: CASSEPVAGAETQYF

len: 16
d_gene: TRBD2
j_gene: TRBJ2-3
abundance: -
v_gene: TRBV11-2
CDR3nt: TGTGCCAGCAGCTCATACGAAAGCGGGATCACAGATACGCAGTATTTT
CDR3aa: CASSSYESGITDTQYF

len: 13
d_gene: TRBD1
j_gene: TRBJ1-1
abundance: -
v_gene: TRBV6-5
CDR3nt: TGTGCCAGCAGTCGGACAGGGAACACTGAAGCTTTCTTT
CDR3aa: CASSRTGNTEAFF

len: 16
d_gene: TRBD2
j_gene: TRBJ2-3
abundance: -
v_gene: TRBV9
CDR3nt: TGTGCCAGCAGCCCCCGGGACTACCGGGTGACAGATACGCAGTATTTT
CDR3aa: CASSPRDYRVTDTQYF

len: 14
d_gene: -
j_gene: TRBJ2-7
abundance: -
v_gene: TRBV6-5
CDR3nt: TGTGCCAGCAGTTACTCCGGGGGGCACCTCGAGCAGTACTTC
CDR3aa: CASSYSGGHLEQYF

len: 12
d_gene: -
j_gene: TRBJ1-1
abundance: -
v_gene: TRBV29-1
CDR3nt: TGCAGCGTGGACAGTTTGAACACTGAAGCTTTCTTT
CDR3aa: CSVDSLNTEAFF

len: 15
d_gene: TRBD2
j_gene: TRBJ2-3
abundance: once
v_gene: TRBV19
CDR3nt: TGTGCCAGTAATACGGGACTAGTCGGTAGGGATACGCAGTATTTT
CDR3aa: CASNTGLVGRDTQYF

len: 14
d_gene: -
j_gene: TRBJ2-5
abundance: -
v_gene: TRBV21-1
CDR3nt: TGTGCCAGCAGCTCACCAGGGGATTCGGAGACCCAGTACTTC
CDR3aa: CASSSPGDSETQYF

len: 14
d_gene: TRBD1
j_gene: TRBJ1-5
abundance: -
v_gene: TRBV28
CDR3nt: TGTGCCAGCATCGGGACAGGGATTTTTCAGCCCCAGCATTTT
CDR3aa: CASIGTGIFQPQHF

len: 15
d_gene: TRBD2
j_gene: TRBJ2-1
abundance: -
v_gene: TRBV6-4
CDR3nt: TGTGCCAGCAGTGAACTAGCGGGAGCCTACAATGAGCAGTTCTTC
CDR3aa: CASSELAGAYNEQFF

len: 18
d_gene: -
j_gene: TRBJ2-7
abundance: -
v_gene: TRBV1
CDR3nt: TGCACCAGCAGCCAAGTCGACCAAAGCGGGAGGGCATTACACGAGCAGTACTTC
CDR3aa: CTSSQVDQSGRALHEQYF

len: 16
d_gene: TRBD2
j_gene: TRBJ2-1
abundance: -
v_gene: TRBV5-1
CDR3nt: TGCGCCAGCAGCTTTAGTACTAGCGGGCTCCCGAATGAGCAGTTCTTC
CDR3aa: CASSFSTSGLPNEQFF

len: 15
d_gene: TRBD1
j_gene: TRBJ1-2
abundance: once
v_gene: TRBV27
CDR3nt: TGTGCCAGCAGTTTCCTCCCGGGACAGGGTATGGGCTACACCTTC
CDR3aa: CASSFLPGQGMGYTF

len: 16
d_gene: -
j_gene: TRBJ1-6
abundance: -
v_gene: TRBV25-1
CDR3nt: TGTGCCAGCAGTGATGGGGGGATCAGCTATAATTCACCCCTCCACTTT
CDR3aa: CASSDGGISYNSPLHF

len: 16
d_gene: -
j_gene: TRBJ1-1
abundance: -
v_gene: TRBV5-1
CDR3nt: TGCGCCAGCAGCTTGGCCGGGGTCCCGAAGGACACTGAAGCTTTCTTT
CDR3aa: CASSLAGVPKDTEAFF

len: 17
d_gene: TRBD1
j_gene: TRBJ1-2
abundance: -
v_gene: TRBV2
CDR3nt: TGTGCCAGCAGTGCCATGACATGGCAGGACAGGGCCTATGGCTACACCTTC
CDR3aa: CASSAMTWQDRAYGYTF

len: 15
d_gene: -
j_gene: TRBJ1-5
abundance: once
v_gene: TRBV19
CDR3nt: TGTGCCAGTAGTATAGCCCCCTATAGCAATCAGCCCCAGCATTTT
CDR3aa: CASSIAPYSNQPQHF

len: 13
d_gene: TRBD1
j_gene: TRBJ1-5
abundance: -
v_gene: TRBV10-3
CDR3nt: TGTGCCACCCGGGACAGAGAGAATCAGCCCCAGCATTTT
CDR3aa: CATRDRENQPQHF

len: 13
d_gene: -
j_gene: TRBJ1-1
abundance: -
v_gene: TRBV6-5
CDR3nt: TGTGCCAGCCTGCAGGGGATTTATGCTGAAGCTTTCTTT
CDR3aa: CASLQGIYAEAFF

len: 17
d_gene: -
j_gene: TRBJ2-3
abundance: -
v_gene: TRBV9
CDR3nt: TGTGCCAGCAGCGTAGAACTGGTCCCGGGAGTTAAAGATACGCAGTATTTT
CDR3aa: CASSVELVPGVKDTQYF

len: 14
d_gene: -
j_gene: TRBJ2-1
abundance: -
v_gene: TRBV6-5
CDR3nt: TGTGCCAGCAGCAGGAGGGCCGAAGGTAATGAGCAGTTCTTC
CDR3aa: CASSRRAEGNEQFF

len: 15
d_gene: -
j_gene: TRBJ1-4
abundance: -
v_gene: TRBV27
CDR3nt: TGTGCCAGCAGTTTATTTGGGGCGACTAATGAAAAACTGTTTTTT
CDR3aa: CASSLFGATNEKLFF

len: 14
d_gene: -
j_gene: TRBJ2-3
abundance: -
v_gene: TRBV6-1
CDR3nt: TGTGCCAGCATCAAGGGGTTAGACACAGATACGCAGTATTTT
CDR3aa: CASIKGLDTDTQYF

len: 13
d_gene: -
j_gene: TRBJ1-2
abundance: few
v_gene: TRBV5-1
CDR3nt: TGCGCCAGCAGCTTGGAAGGGGTCTATGGCTACACCTTC
CDR3aa: CASSLEGVYGYTF

len: 12
d_gene: TRBD1
j_gene: TRBJ1-1
abundance: -
v_gene: TRBV28
CDR3nt: TGTGCCAGCAGTTTAGGGGACAGCAGGGCTTTCTTT
CDR3aa: CASSLGDSRAFF

len: 13
d_gene: -
j_gene: TRBJ2-1
abundance: few
v_gene: TRBV7-7
CDR3nt: TGTGCCAGCAGCCTTCAAACGGACAATGAGCAGTTCTTC
CDR3aa: CASSLQTDNEQFF

len: 14
d_gene: TRBD1
j_gene: TRBJ2-1
abundance: -
v_gene: TRBV11-3
CDR3nt: TGTGCCAGCAGCAGCGGACAGGTGTACAATGAGCAGTTCTTC
CDR3aa: CASSSGQVYNEQFF

len: 15
d_gene: -
j_gene: TRBJ1-4
abundance: -
v_gene: TRBV28
CDR3nt: TGTGCCAGCAGTCCTCAGGGCGCAACTAATGAAAAACTGTTTTTT
CDR3aa: CASSPQGATNEKLFF

len: 13
d_gene: -
j_gene: TRBJ2-2
abundance: -
v_gene: TRBV9
CDR3nt: TGTGCCAGCAGCGGAGCGGGCACCGGGGAGCTGTTTTTT
CDR3aa: CASSGAGTGELFF

len: 18
d_gene: TRBD1
j_gene: TRBJ2-3
abundance: -
v_gene: TRBV5-4
CDR3nt: TGTGCCAGCAGTAGGGGACAGGTAGTAGGCTCAAGCACAGATACGCAGTATTTT
CDR3aa: CASSRGQVVGSSTDTQYF

len: 15
d_gene: TRBD1
j_gene: TRBJ1-2
abundance: -
v_gene: TRBV23-1
CDR3nt: TGCGCCAGCAGTCACAGACAGGGGGCGGGTTATGGCTACACCTTC
CDR3aa: CASSHRQGAGYGYTF

len: 17
d_gene: TRBD1
j_gene: TRBJ1-2
abundance: -
v_gene: TRBV7-2
CDR3nt: TGTGCCAGCAGCTTAGCCCCTCAAAAATCAGGGGGAGGTGGCTACACCTTC
CDR3aa: CASSLAPQKSGGGGYTF

len: 14
d_gene: -
j_gene: TRBJ2-7
abundance: -
v_gene: TRBV6-6
CDR3nt: TGTGCCAGCAGCCCTGAACAGGGAACCTACGAGCAGTACTTC
CDR3aa: CASSPEQGTYEQYF

len: 16
d_gene: TRBD1
j_gene: TRBJ1-2
abundance: -
v_gene: TRBV28
CDR3nt: TGTGCCAGCAGCGTCGTTGGGCAACAGGGGGGAGATGGCTACACCTTC
CDR3aa: CASSVVGQQGGDGYTF

len: 13
d_gene: -
j_gene: TRBJ2-3
abundance: -
v_gene: TRBV7-2
CDR3nt: TGTGCCAGCAGCAAATTGTACACCGATACGCAGTATTTT
CDR3aa: CASSKLYTDTQYF

len: 14
d_gene: -
j_gene: TRBJ2-5
abundance: -
v_gene: TRBV5-1
CDR3nt: TGCGCCAGCAGCTTTAATTCGGGATCAGAGACCCAGTACTTC
CDR3aa: CASSFNSGSETQYF

len: 14
d_gene: -
j_gene: TRBJ1-3
abundance: -
v_gene: TRBV5-4
CDR3nt: TGTGCCAGCAGCTTGAGGGGGATCGGAAACACCATATATTTT
CDR3aa: CASSLRGIGNTIYF